A single sample is the source of the 22 T cell receptor beta chains below, sequenced in a study of OX40 agonist ivuxolimab in advanced cancers. Assay: immunoSEQ multiplex PCR; the TCRdb copy retains only in-frame clones and omits some. The sample holds more than 80,000 clones, roughly nine tenths seen once. This material consisted of CD4+ or CD8+ T cells sorted from blood, taken in a trial of the OX40 agonist ivuxolimab. The receptors were gathered from an adult with an advanced solid tumor such as melanoma, head and neck, liver or kidney cancer.

This clone was counted once. This CDR3 is CASSRNSYYEQYF. In nucleotides, the CDR3 is TGTGCCAGCAGTAGGAACAGCTACTACGAGCAGTACTTC. This chain joins TRBV6-1 and TRBJ2-7; D remains unclear. This CDR3 has 13 residues. V gave up 5 bases and J gave up 3 bases, with 11 bases separating them. CDR1 is MNHNS and CDR2 is SASEGT in the germline V gene.

The V call is TRBV6-5, the J call TRBJ1-3; unclear D gene. In germline, CDR1 is MNHEY, CDR2 SVGAGI. V was pared by 0 bases and J by 3 bases, with 3 bases between. The CDR3 sequence is 13 residues long. The CDR3 DNA is TGTGCCAGCAGTTACTCGAGTGGAAACACCATATATTTT. It encodes CASSYSSGNTIYF.

The rearrangement joins TRBV7-2 to TRBJ1-2; D gene unclear. The CDR3 extends over 13 amino acids. V gave up 5 bases and J gave up 0 bases, with 7 bases separating them. Per germline, CDR1 SGHTA and CDR2 FQGNSA. This CDR3 reads CASSRGANYGYTF. The CDR3 DNA reads TGTGCCAGCAGCCGAGGAGCTAACTATGGCTACACCTTC.

J is TRBJ1-1 and V is TRBV6-1; D remains unclear. This CDR3 spans 14 amino acids. Germline CDR1 is MNHNS and CDR2 is SASEGT. Trimming took off 6 bases at V and 1 base at J, with 12 bases between the two ends. CDR3 protein: CASRPTLGNTEAFF. The DNA of the CDR3 is TGTGCCAGCAGGCCCACCCTGGGGAACACTGAAGCTTTCTTT.

This chain uses TRBV18 with TRBJ1-1; D perhaps matches TRBD1 (5 bases). The CDR3 extends over 15 amino acids. Trimming removed 3 bases at V and 1 base at J, with 12 bases between. Germline CDR1 reads KGHSH; CDR2 reads LQKENI. This CDR3 reads CASSPAGPKNTEAFF. CDR3 nucleotide sequence: TGTGCCAGCTCACCCGCAGGGCCTAAGAACACTGAAGCTTTCTTT.

In regard to this clone: In this CDR3 the conserved last residue, phenylalanine or tryptophan, is missing, so a read error is likely. The chain has TRBV25-1 and TRBJ1-2, with D hard to call. Per the germline V gene, CDR1 is MGHDK and CDR2 is SYGVNS. Trimming removed 6 bases from V and 4 bases from J, with 9 bases in between. CDR3 length: 12 residues. CDR3 residues: CASRGPGYGYTL. For the CDR3, the DNA is TGTGCCAGCAGAGGACCTGGCTATGGCTACACCCTC.

The chain uses TRBV5-1 and TRBJ2-1; 10 nucleotides align to TRBD2. Trimming removed 4 bases from V and 6 bases from J; junction bases left unmatched: 10. Germline CDR1 SGHRS, CDR2 YFSETQ. The CDR3 totals 16 residues. CDR3 region: CASSVWLAGEGNEQFF. The CDR3 DNA reads as TGCGCCAGCAGCGTTTGGCTAGCGGGAGAAGGCAATGAGCAGTTCTTC.

This clone was seen only a few times. V usage is TRBV7-2 and J usage is TRBJ2-5; D gene unclear. Germline lookup yields CDR1 SGHTA and CDR2 FQGNSA. The CDR3 is 11 amino acids. The ends were cut back, 2 bases at V and 4 bases at J, with 2 bases in the middle. This CDR3 reads CASSLLETQYF. CDR3 nucleotides: TGTGCCAGCAGCTTACTAGAGACCCAGTACTTC.

The chain joins TRBV28 to TRBJ2-3; D is ambiguous. Germline CDR1 and CDR2: MDHEN and SYDVKM. This CDR3 is 14 amino acids long. The V end lost 7 bases, the J end lost 8 bases, and 19 bases lay between the germline ends. The CDR3 DNA is TGTGCCAGCACCCTAGAAATGGGCTTGGGTACGCAGTATTTT. Its protein is CASTLEMGLGTQYF.

The rearrangement joins TRBV20-1 to TRBJ2-2; D may be TRBD1 (6 bases). The CDR3 is made up of 11 amino acids. Per germline, CDR1 DFQATT and CDR2 SNEGSKA (reference sequence). The ends were cut back, 6 bases at V and 7 bases at J, with 9 bases in the middle. The CDR3 protein is CSARQVGELFF. Here the CDR3 DNA reads TGCAGTGCCAGACAGGTCGGGGAGCTGTTTTTT.

The DNA for the CDR3 is TGTGCCAGCAGTTACTCAAACAGGGGGCGGGATGGCTACACCTTC. Protein: CASSYSNRGRDGYTF. This chain connects TRBV6-6 to TRBJ1-2, with 9 bases fitting TRBD1. The ends lost 0 bases at V and 6 bases at J; junction bases unmatched: 5. The CDR3 covers 15 residues. Germline lookup yields CDR1 MNHNY and CDR2 SVGAGI (reference sequence).

V usage is TRBV5-1 and J usage is TRBJ2-5, with D uncertain. Trimming took off 1 base at V and 1 base at J, with 5 bases between the two ends. The CDR3 spans 13 residues. The V gene's germline CDR1 is SGHRS and CDR2 YFSETQ. The CDR3 nucleotides are TGCGCCAGCAGCTTGCGCAGCCAAGAGACCCAGTACTTC. Protein sequence: CASSLRSQETQYF.

The rearrangement uses TRBV28 and TRBJ1-1; D not certain. The germline V and J ends were trimmed by 1 base and 6 bases, with 9 bases remaining between them. The CDR3 runs to 13 residues. Germline V lookup: CDR1 MDHEN, CDR2 SYDVKM. The CDR3 DNA is TGTGCCAGCAGTTTATTTGAAGGTTCTGAAGCTTTCTTT. Translation: CASSLFEGSEAFF.

V and J are TRBV10-2 and TRBJ1-4, with unresolved D. Germline V gives CDR1 WSHSY, CDR2 SAAADI. This CDR3 contains 13 residues. V gave up 10 bases and J gave up 5 bases, with 14 bases separating them. The CDR3, as DNA: TGCGCCACCGGATCTGCAGGAAATGAAAAACTGTTTTTT. Protein: CATGSAGNEKLFF.

The rearrangement uses TRBV27 and TRBJ2-3; 13 bases align to TRBD2. Looked up from germline, CDR1 is MNHEY and CDR2 is SMNVEV (reference sequence). Losses at the gene ends were 0 bases for V and 2 bases for J; bases not matched to a gene: 14. This CDR3 is 21 amino acids long. The CDR3 loop reads CASSLSGLAGAGVIFTDTQYF. CDR3 nucleotides: TGTGCCAGCAGTTTATCAGGACTAGCGGGAGCAGGGGTTATTTTCACAGATACGCAGTATTTT.

In the case of this clone: Other DNA sequences in the sample encode the same CDR3. The V and J genes are TRBV27 and TRBJ2-3; D is possibly TRBD2 (6 bases). V was shortened by 5 bases and J by 0 bases, with 12 bases between the two germline ends. The germline V gene encodes CDR1 MNHEY and CDR2 SMNVEV (reference sequence). The CDR3 has 15 amino acids. CDR3 protein: CASSPGTGSTDTQYF. The DNA for the CDR3 is TGTGCCAGCAGTCCTGGGACTGGAAGCACAGATACGCAGTATTTT.

The rearrangement links TRBV9 to TRBJ2-1; 10 bases match TRBD2. Germline V gene sequence: CDR1 SGDLS, CDR2 YYNGEE. V shed 0 bases and J 6 bases; nucleotides not matched to a gene: 3. CDR3 length: 15 residues. The CDR3 sequence is CASSVATSGINEQFF. Written as DNA, the CDR3 is TGTGCCAGCAGCGTAGCTACTAGCGGGATCAATGAGCAGTTCTTC.

The chain is built from TRBV5-6 and TRBJ2-2, with D tentatively TRBD2 (6 bases). The V end was cut by 5 bases, the J end by 5 bases, with 13 bases between. Germline V gene data show CDR1 as SGHDT and CDR2 as YYEEEE. CDR3 size: 14 residues. The CDR3: CASRRGVETGELFF. The CDR3, as DNA: TGTGCCAGCAGGCGGGGTGTGGAGACCGGGGAGCTGTTTTTT. The variable domain in full, with the rest retrieved from reference TRBV5-6 and TRBJ2-2, is DAGVTQSPTHLIKTRGQQVTLRCSPKSGHDTVSWYQQALGQGPQFIFQYYEEEERQRGNFPDRFSGHQFPNYSSELNVNALLLGDSALYLCASRRGVETGELFFGEGSRLTVL.

This rearrangement joins TRBV6-6 to TRBJ1-3, with D tentatively TRBD1 (5 bases). V was clipped by 6 bases and J by 7 bases, with 22 bases between them. This CDR3 is built from 16 residues. CDR1 is MNHNY, CDR2 SVGAGI, per germline (reference sequence). In DNA form, the CDR3 reads TGTGCCAGCAGAGACCCAGGGTTCCAGAGTGGGAACACCATATATTTT. Translating gives CASRDPGFQSGNTIYF.

The rearrangement uses TRBV6-1 and TRBJ2-7; D not certain. This CDR3 is 15 amino acids long. Germline V lookup: CDR1 MNHNS, CDR2 SASEGT. Trimming left V 3 bases short and J 1 base short, with 13 bases between. The CDR3 here is CASSESQVNSYEQYF. The CDR3 DNA is TGTGCCAGCAGTGAGAGTCAGGTTAATTCCTACGAGCAGTACTTC.

V usage is TRBV18 and J usage is TRBJ1-5; D gene uncertain. CDR1 and CDR2 from the germline V gene are KGHSH and LQKENI. This CDR3 region has 15 residues. V lost 3 bases and J 6 bases, leaving 15 bases between the germline ends. CDR3 nucleotide sequence: TGTGCCAGCTCACCCGGGTCCCAAGGAGGTCAGCCCCAGCATTTT. Translated: CASSPGSQGGQPQHF.

The chain couples TRBV11-3 to TRBJ2-3; perhaps TRBD2 as D (5 bases). The germline CDR1 and CDR2 sequences are SGHNT and YENEEA. The CDR3 is made up of 16 amino acids. V dropped 0 bases and J dropped 4 bases, with 14 bases sitting between them. CDR3 protein: CASSLDGRAGADTQYF. CDR3 DNA sequence: TGTGCCAGCAGCTTAGACGGTCGGGCCGGGGCAGATACGCAGTATTTT.